The rows below give T cell receptor beta chains drawn from one sample of a study of blood T cell repertoires in COVID-19. Repertoires were generated with immunoSEQ multiplex PCR, while TCRdb's copy carries only in-frame clones and drops some. Altogether approximately 120,000 clones are present, 84% being singletons, with the ten largest covering roughly 7.7%. The material sequenced was peripheral blood. These TCRs come from a woman older than 75 with active or convalescent COVID-19. CDR3s include the opening cysteine and the closing phenylalanine or tryptophan. A D gene is named only where the DNA matches it firmly. Clone size is not always given. Where it is, it says once, few, many or a class for expanded clones.

D gene: TRBD1; CDR3 length: 16; clone size: NA; V gene: TRBV5-1; J gene: TRBJ1-3; CDR3 DNA: TGCGCCAGCAGCAACGGACAGGGGTCCTCTGGAAACACCATATATTTT; CDR3 protein: CASSNGQGSSGNTIYF
D gene: NA; CDR3 length: 16; clone size: NA; V gene: TRBV15; J gene: TRBJ1-3; CDR3 DNA: TGTGCCACCAGCAAGGGAGGACTCCGCTCTGGAAACACCATATATTTT; CDR3 protein: CATSKGGLRSGNTIYF
D gene: NA; CDR3 length: 15; clone size: NA; V gene: TRBV5-1; J gene: TRBJ2-3; CDR3 DNA: TGCGCCAGCAGCCTGAGGGCGTTTGGCACAGATACGCAGTATTTT; CDR3 protein: CASSLRAFGTDTQYF
D gene: NA; CDR3 length: 12; clone size: NA; V gene: TRBV10-3; J gene: TRBJ1-2; CDR3 DNA: TGTGCCATCAGTGAGCCCCTCCTTGGCTACACCTTC; CDR3 protein: CAISEPLLGYTF
D gene: NA; CDR3 length: 14; clone size: NA; V gene: TRBV29-1; J gene: TRBJ2-4; CDR3 DNA: TGCAGCGTTGTCCGGGATTTAGCCAAAAACATTCAGTACTTC; CDR3 protein: CSVVRDLAKNIQYF
D gene: TRBD1; CDR3 length: 13; clone size: NA; V gene: TRBV30; J gene: TRBJ1-3; CDR3 DNA: TGTGCCTGGACAGGGGGCAATGGAAACACCATATATTTT; CDR3 protein: CAWTGGNGNTIYF
D gene: NA; CDR3 length: 13; clone size: NA; V gene: TRBV6-6; J gene: TRBJ1-2; CDR3 DNA: TGTGCCAGCAGTTACAAAGGGGGCTATGGCTACACCTTC; CDR3 protein: CASSYKGGYGYTF
D gene: TRBD1; CDR3 length: 15; clone size: NA; V gene: TRBV10-1; J gene: TRBJ1-1; CDR3 DNA: TGCGCCAGCAGTGAGTACCCAGGGGGTAACACTGAAGCTTTCTTT; CDR3 protein: CASSEYPGGNTEAFF
D gene: TRBD1; CDR3 length: 12; clone size: NA; V gene: TRBV25-1; J gene: TRBJ1-2; CDR3 DNA: TGTGCCAGCAGTGCCAGGGGGCTTGGCTACACCTTC; CDR3 protein: CASSARGLGYTF
D gene: TRBD1; CDR3 length: 11; clone size: once; V gene: TRBV6-5; J gene: TRBJ1-1; CDR3 DNA: TGTGCCAGCAAAAACAGGGGAAGAGCTTTCTTT; CDR3 protein: CASKNRGRAFF
D gene: NA; CDR3 length: 14; clone size: NA; V gene: TRBV3-1/TRBV3-2; J gene: TRBJ1-5; CDR3 DNA: TGTGCCAGCAGCCCCGACAGGAGCAATCAGCCCCAGCATTTT; CDR3 protein: CASSPDRSNQPQHF
D gene: TRBD2; CDR3 length: 14; clone size: NA; V gene: TRBV6-6; J gene: TRBJ2-7; CDR3 DNA: TGTGCCAGCAGTCGACTAGCGGGGGACTACGAGCAGTACTTC; CDR3 protein: CASSRLAGDYEQYF
D gene: TRBD2; CDR3 length: 15; clone size: NA; V gene: TRBV6-1; J gene: TRBJ2-1; CDR3 DNA: TGTGCCAGCAGTGAACTAGCGGGGCTCTACAATGAGCAGTTCTTC; CDR3 protein: CASSELAGLYNEQFF
D gene: NA; CDR3 length: 15; clone size: NA; V gene: TRBV9; J gene: TRBJ2-7; CDR3 DNA: TGTGCCAGCAGCGTAGATGCTAGCCACTCCTACGAGCAGTACTTC; CDR3 protein: CASSVDASHSYEQYF
D gene: TRBD2; CDR3 length: 15; clone size: NA; V gene: TRBV7-3; J gene: TRBJ2-5; CDR3 DNA: TGTGCCAGCAGCTTGTTAGCGGGAGGTATAGGGACCCAGTACTTC; CDR3 protein: CASSLLAGGIGTQYF
D gene: TRBD2; CDR3 length: 17; clone size: NA; V gene: TRBV27; J gene: TRBJ2-3; CDR3 DNA: TGTGCCAGCAGTTCGGGACTAGCGGGAGTAAGCACAGATACGCAGTATTTT; CDR3 protein: CASSSGLAGVSTDTQYF
D gene: TRBD1; CDR3 length: 17; clone size: NA; V gene: TRBV27; J gene: TRBJ1-6; CDR3 DNA: TGTGCCAGCAGTTTATCGACTCTGGGACAGGGGGTTTCACCCCTCCACTTT; CDR3 protein: CASSLSTLGQGVSPLHF
D gene: NA; CDR3 length: 15; clone size: NA; V gene: TRBV14; J gene: TRBJ1-3; CDR3 DNA: TGTGCCAGCAGCCAAGAACGGGGTTCTGGAAACACCATATATTTT; CDR3 protein: CASSQERGSGNTIYF
D gene: NA; CDR3 length: 15; clone size: NA; V gene: TRBV9; J gene: TRBJ1-1; CDR3 DNA: TGTGCCAGCAGCGTAGAAGGAGGGACCGACACTGAAGCTTTCTTT; CDR3 protein: CASSVEGGTDTEAFF
D gene: NA; CDR3 length: 14; clone size: NA; V gene: TRBV5-1; J gene: TRBJ1-5; CDR3 DNA: TGCGCCAGCAGCGACTCAGGGGGCAATCAGCCCCAGCATTTT; CDR3 protein: CASSDSGGNQPQHF
D gene: NA; CDR3 length: 13; clone size: NA; V gene: TRBV6-5; J gene: TRBJ1-1; CDR3 DNA: TGTGCCAGCAGCTACCAAGCCAACACTGAAGCTTTCTTT; CDR3 protein: CASSYQANTEAFF
D gene: NA; CDR3 length: 19; clone size: NA; V gene: TRBV7-8; J gene: TRBJ1-1; CDR3 DNA: TGTGCCAGCAGCTTAGTGGGATCAGCGGGTTTGGGGATGAACACTGAAGCTTTCTTT; CDR3 protein: CASSLVGSAGLGMNTEAFF
D gene: TRBD1; CDR3 length: 16; clone size: NA; V gene: TRBV19; J gene: TRBJ1-1; CDR3 DNA: TGTGCCAGTAGTGGGTCGGCAGGGGGCTCACGGACTGAAGCTTTCTTT; CDR3 protein: CASSGSAGGSRTEAFF
D gene: NA; CDR3 length: 11; clone size: NA; V gene: TRBV13; J gene: TRBJ1-2; CDR3 DNA: TGTGCCAGCAGCCGGCGACAGGGCTACACCTTC; CDR3 protein: CASSRRQGYTF
D gene: TRBD2; CDR3 length: 17; clone size: NA; V gene: TRBV3-1/TRBV3-2; J gene: TRBJ2-7; CDR3 DNA: TGTGCCAGCAGCCAACTAGCGGGAGGGCCTAAGACCTACGAGCAGTACTTC; CDR3 protein: CASSQLAGGPKTYEQYF
D gene: NA; CDR3 length: 13; clone size: NA; V gene: TRBV6-5; J gene: TRBJ2-2; CDR3 DNA: TGTGCCACCAACCTACCTAACACCGGGGAGCTGTTTTTT; CDR3 protein: CATNLPNTGELFF
D gene: TRBD2; CDR3 length: 14; clone size: NA; V gene: TRBV2; J gene: TRBJ2-3; CDR3 DNA: TGTGCCAGCAAACTAGCGGGACCCACAGATACGCAGTATTTT; CDR3 protein: CASKLAGPTDTQYF